The 26 T cell receptor beta chains in this list originate from one sample, sequenced in a study of T cells after yellow fever vaccination. TCRdb re-analysed the 5' RACE reads in MiXCR, keeping a single row per CDR3 protein. The profile shows fewer than 400,000 distinct CDR3 sequences, 6.2% of them singletons. The sequences come from PBMCs, collected 5 days after the yellow fever booster vaccination. The receptors originated from a man under 40 who received the YFV17D yellow fever vaccine.

This chain links TRBV20-1 with TRBJ2-4; TRBD2 is a possible D gene (5 bases). The germline V and J ends were trimmed by 8 bases and 3 bases, with 14 bases remaining between them. This CDR3 spans 13 amino acids. Per germline, CDR1 DFQATT and CDR2 SNEGSKA (reference sequence). CDR3 in DNA: TGCAGTACTAATCAAGGAGGCAAAAACATTCAGTACTTC. Protein product: CSTNQGGKNIQYF.

The rearrangement uses TRBV20-1 and TRBJ2-1; the D is unclear. This CDR3 region has 15 residues. Trimming cost V 3 bases and J 3 bases, with 15 bases left between them. Germline CDR1 and CDR2: DFQATT and SNEGSKA (reference sequence). CDR3 amino acids: CSAREDRILYNEQFF. CDR3 sequence (DNA): TGCAGTGCTAGGGAAGATCGGATTCTCTACAATGAGCAGTTCTTC.

This sequence joins TRBV6-5 and TRBJ2-4; no clear D. CDR3 length equals 13 residues. Germline V lookup: CDR1 MNHEY, CDR2 SVGAGI. Trimming left V 0 bases short and J 2 bases short, with 2 bases between. The CDR3 here is CASSYSPKNIQYF. The CDR3 DNA sequence: TGTGCCAGCAGTTACTCTCCCAAAAACATTCAGTACTTC.

This clonotype was recorded at least ten times. This chain joins TRBV20-1 and TRBJ1-5; perhaps TRBD1 as D (5 bases). Trimming removed 6 bases from V and 4 bases from J, with 10 bases in between. The CDR3 covers 12 residues. Germline V gene lookup returns CDR1 DFQATT and CDR2 SNEGSKA (reference sequence). CDR3 residues: CSADRGNQPQHF. The CDR3 nucleotides read TGCAGTGCCGATCGGGGGAATCAGCCCCAGCATTTT.

This clonotype was observed a handful of times. The chain couples TRBV30 to TRBJ2-1; 9 nucleotides align to TRBD1. CDR1 and CDR2 (germline): GTSNPN, SVGIG (reference sequence). The CDR3 totals 13 residues. V was pared by 5 bases and J by 4 bases, with 3 bases of the junction left unmatched. The CDR3 spells CAWGGQGYNEQFF. CDR3 nucleotides: TGTGCCTGGGGGGGACAGGGTTACAATGAGCAGTTCTTC.

This clonotype was seen ten or more times. V usage is TRBV5-1 and J usage is TRBJ2-3, with 7 bases that match TRBD1. Germline CDR1 is SGHRS and CDR2 is YFSETQ. The CDR3 contains 16 residues. Trimming removed 0 bases from V and 4 bases from J; junction bases left unmatched: 8. CDR3 DNA: TGCGCCAGCAGCTTGGGTGGACAGGTCGTGTCAGATACGCAGTATTTT. Protein product: CASSLGGQVVSDTQYF.

This clonotype appeared many times. This chain connects TRBV12-3 or TRBV12-4 to TRBJ2-5; a weak D match, TRBD2 (7 bases). V was clipped by 7 bases and J by 2 bases, with 20 bases between them. The CDR3 has 16 amino acids. The CDR3 sequence is CASNPRGRGLQETQYF. The CDR3 DNA sequence: TGTGCCAGCAACCCCCGGGGGCGGGGGCTACAAGAGACCCAGTACTTC.

In this sample, this clonotype turned up a few times. J is TRBJ1-2 and V is TRBV15; no clear D gene. Germline values: CDR1 LNHNV, CDR2 YYDKDF (reference sequence). Trimming pared 1 base from V and 6 bases from J, leaving 15 bases between. CDR3 length equals 15 residues. This CDR3 reads CATSRVIGGSDGYTF. CDR3 bases: TGTGCCACCAGCAGAGTCATAGGAGGGAGTGATGGCTACACCTTC.

This clonotype was counted a few times. This chain uses TRBV9 with TRBJ2-2, with D tentatively TRBD1 (5 bases). Germline CDR1 is SGDLS and CDR2 is YYNGEE. CDR3 length: 13 amino acids. V lost 6 bases and J 7 bases, leaving 13 bases between the germline ends. CDR3 bases: TGTGCCAGCAAGGATGGGGCTGGCGGGGAGCTGTTTTTT. Its translation: CASKDGAGGELFF.

At least ten counts were recorded for this clonotype. V and J are TRBV20-1 and TRBJ2-4, with D unclear. There are 14 residues in the CDR3. Deletions cut 6 bases from V and 0 bases from J, with 12 bases between. Germline values: CDR1 DFQATT, CDR2 SNEGSKA (reference sequence). This CDR3 reads CSAPGSLAKNIQYF. The CDR3 region has the DNA TGCAGTGCCCCAGGAAGCTTAGCCAAAAACATTCAGTACTTC.

This clonotype was detected only a few times. V usage is TRBV20-1 and J usage is TRBJ2-5, with TRBD2 as a possible D gene (6 bases). The germline V gene encodes CDR1 DFQATT and CDR2 SNEGSKA (reference sequence). V was cut by 1 base and J by 5 bases, with 14 bases left in between. CDR3 length equals 14 residues. CDR3: CSARVGGGRETQYF. CDR3 nucleotides: TGCAGTGCTAGAGTTGGGGGTGGGAGGGAGACCCAGTACTTC.

V and J are TRBV20-1 and TRBJ2-7, with TRBD2 identical over 11 bases. This CDR3 contains 15 residues. Per germline, CDR1 DFQATT and CDR2 SNEGSKA (reference sequence). The ends lost 3 bases at V and 0 bases at J; junction bases unmatched: 4. In nucleotides, the CDR3 is TGCAGTGCTAGCAAGACTAGCGGGGCCTCCTACGAGCAGTACTTC. This encodes CSASKTSGASYEQYF.

This chain links TRBV7-3 with TRBJ2-3, with TRBD1 as a possible D gene (5 bases). Germline-derived CDR1 and CDR2 are SGHTA and FQGTGA. The CDR3 has 14 amino acids. V dropped 3 bases and J dropped 1 base, with 8 bases sitting between them. DNA of the CDR3: TGTGCCAGCAGCTTGACAGATGGCACAGATACGCAGTATTTT. It yields the protein CASSLTDGTDTQYF. The full variable domain, rest sourced from reference TRBV7-3 and TRBJ2-3, is GAGVSQTPSNKVTEKGKYVELRCDPISGHTALYWYRQSLGQGPEFLIYFQGTGAADDSGLPNDRFFAVRPEGSVSTLKIQRTERGDSAVYLCASSLTDGTDTQYFGPGTRLTVL.

The genes are TRBV12-3 or TRBV12-4 and TRBJ2-5, with 8 positions matching TRBD2. CDR3 length equals 15 residues. Trimming removed 5 bases from V and 5 bases from J; junction bases left unmatched: 10. CDR3 nucleotides: TGTGCCAGCAGTATAAATGGACTAGCCCGGGAGACCCAGTACTTC. It is translated as CASSINGLARETQYF.

This clonotype was seen many times. This chain's CDR3 is CASSQDRDFEETQYF. As DNA, the CDR3 is TGTGCCAGCAGCCAAGATAGAGATTTTGAAGAGACCCAGTACTTC. The chain employs TRBV4-2 and TRBJ2-5; D remains ambiguous. V dropped 0 bases and J dropped 3 bases, with 11 bases sitting between them. The V gene's germline CDR1 is LGHNA and CDR2 YNFKEQ. The CDR3 extends over 15 amino acids.

The gene calls are TRBV7-8 and TRBJ2-5, with D possibly matching TRBD1 (8 bases). V was cut by 5 bases and J by 3 bases, with 16 bases left in between. This CDR3 comprises 15 residues. Germline V lookup: CDR1 SGHVS, CDR2 FQNEAQ. CDR3 DNA: TGTGCCAGCAGCGGCCGGACAGGGAGGGAAGAGACCCAGTACTTC. Its protein is CASSGRTGREETQYF.

This clonotype was counted many times. The chain couples TRBV15 to TRBJ2-1, with TRBD2 as a possible D gene (6 bases). The CDR3 has 13 amino acids. V dropped 5 bases and J dropped 8 bases, with 13 bases sitting between them. Germline values: CDR1 LNHNV, CDR2 YYDKDF (reference sequence). The DNA of the CDR3 is TGTGCCACCAGCGGGAGACTAGTCGATGAGCAGTTCTTC. Protein: CATSGRLVDEQFF.

This clonotype was counted at least ten times. The chain combines TRBV7-2 with TRBJ2-5, with D unresolved. Trimming pared 5 bases from V and 7 bases from J, leaving 17 bases between. The germline gives CDR1 SGHTA, CDR2 FQGNSA. The CDR3 is 14 amino acids. The CDR3 loop is CASSGRLGTGTQYF. In nucleotides, the CDR3 is TGTGCCAGCAGCGGCCGACTTGGCACTGGGACCCAGTACTTC.

A remark on this clonotype: A read error may account for a junction end that differs from germline. The chain employs TRBV20-1 and TRBJ2-2; D is tentatively TRBD1 or TRBD2 (5 bases each). CDR3 size: 16 residues. Germline V CDR1 and CDR2: DFQATT, SNEGSKA (reference sequence). The CDR3 DNA reads TGCTGTGCTAGGATTACCGGGACCCATAACACCGGGGAGCTGTTTTTT. Translated, it gives CCARITGTHNTGELFF.

The chain couples TRBV4-1 to TRBJ2-5, with D possibly matching TRBD2 (6 bases). CDR1 MGHRA and CDR2 YSYEKL come from the germline V gene. V was pared by 1 base and J by 4 bases, with 22 bases between. This CDR3 region has 18 residues. The CDR3, as DNA: TGCGCCAGCAGCCAAGGGGCCCTGGGGTTGGGGGGAGGAGAGACCCAGTACTTC. Its translation: CASSQGALGLGGGETQYF.

Here the CDR3 DNA reads TGTGCCAGTAGACCCTTCCAGGGCCGCTATGGCTACACCTTC. Protein product: CASRPFQGRYGYTF. The chain links TRBV19 to TRBJ1-2, with D perhaps TRBD1 (5 bases). The germline gives CDR1 LNHDA, CDR2 SQIVND (reference sequence). Deletions cut 6 bases from V and 4 bases from J, with 15 bases between. The CDR3 contains 14 residues.

This clonotype appeared a few times. This rearrangement joins TRBV29-1 to TRBJ2-5; a possible D gene is TRBD2 (5 bases). This CDR3 comprises 13 residues. Germline-derived CDR1 and CDR2 are SQVTM and ANQGSEA. Trimming shortened V by 4 bases and J by 5 bases, and 14 bases separated the two germline ends. The CDR3 DNA reads TGCAGCGTTGCTCTTAAGGGAGAGGAGACCCAGTACTTC. Residues: CSVALKGEETQYF.

This clonotype was counted a few times. The chain is built from TRBV2 and TRBJ2-1; D gene ambiguous. Germline lookup yields CDR1 SNHLY and CDR2 FYNNEI. This CDR3 spans 15 amino acids. V was trimmed by 5 bases and J by 2 bases, leaving 13 bases between them. CDR3 DNA: TGTGCCAGCAGTCCTCGCCGGACCACCTACAATGAGCAGTTCTTC. It translates to CASSPRRTTYNEQFF.

This clonotype was found a few times. The V call is TRBV6-2 or TRBV6-3, the J call TRBJ2-7, with D maybe TRBD2 (6 bases). V was cut by 0 bases and J by 0 bases, with 12 bases left in between. This CDR3 is 16 amino acids long. Germline V gene sequence: CDR1 MNHEY, CDR2 SVGEGT. CDR3 sequence reads: CASSYSRGRYSYEQYF. The CDR3 DNA sequence: TGTGCCAGCAGTTACTCGCGGGGACGTTACTCCTACGAGCAGTACTTC.

This clonotype occurred a few times. The DNA of the CDR3 is TGTGCCAGCAGCCACACTGGATCACAATTAAGACCCGCGTACAATGAGCAGTTCTTC. Translation gives CASSHTGSQLRPAYNEQFF. The chain carries TRBV14 and TRBJ2-1; D gene ambiguous. This CDR3 is built from 19 residues. Germline assignment: CDR1 SGHDN and CDR2 FVKESK. Trimming cost V 3 bases and J 4 bases, with 25 bases left between them. Based on the CDR3 plus reference TRBV14 and TRBJ2-1, the full variable domain is EAGVTQFPSHSVIEKGQTVTLRCDPISGHDNLYWYRRVMGKEIKFLLHFVKESKQDESGMPNNRFLAERTGGTYSTLKVQPAELEDSGVYFCASSHTGSQLRPAYNEQFFGPGTRLTVL.

A few counts support this clonotype. The chain carries TRBV5-1 and TRBJ2-7; no reliable D call. Trimming pared 1 base from V and 6 bases from J, leaving 8 bases between. This CDR3 comprises 12 residues. Per germline, CDR1 SGHRS and CDR2 YFSETQ. The CDR3 sequence: CASSLRNTEQYF. The CDR3 DNA sequence: TGCGCCAGCAGCTTGAGGAATACCGAGCAGTACTTC. Full variable domain (outside the CDR3, taken from reference TRBV5-1 and TRBJ2-7): KAGVTQTPRYLIKTRGQQVTLSCSPISGHRSVSWYQQTPGQGLQFLFEYFSETQRNKGNFPGRFSGRQFSNSRSEMNVSTLELGDSALYLCASSLRNTEQYFGPGTRLTVT.